Below are 29 T cell receptor beta chains sequenced from a single sample in a study of CD8+ T cells in alopecia areata. Treatment specified: oral pan-JAK inhibitor, 5-10 mg twice daily. Isolated RNA was reverse transcribed into cDNA used as the sequencing template. Profiling relied on immunoSEQ multiplex PCR, and the TCRdb table lists in-frame clones only, not all of them. The sample includes about 210,000 clones, 64% of them seen just once. Sequencing used CD4+ T cells sorted from blood, obtained at week 4, from a patient treated with tofacitinib. Every receptor here comes from a human donor with alopecia areata.

Concerning this clone: Other DNA sequences in this sample translate to the same CDR3. The chain links TRBV29-1 to TRBJ2-1; D is possibly TRBD1 or TRBD2 (5 bases each). V lost 7 bases, J lost 4 bases, and 8 bases lay in between. The CDR3 spans 11 residues. CDR1 SQVTM and CDR2 ANQGSEA come from the germline V gene. The CDR3 region has the DNA TGCAGCGCGGGACGGTACAATGAGCAGTTCTTC. It translates to CSAGRYNEQFF.

The CDR3 coding sequence is TGTGCCAGCACCGCGGGACATCCTAACCAAGAGACCCAGTACTTC. It specifies CASTAGHPNQETQYF. The V call is TRBV27, the J call TRBJ2-5; D is tentatively TRBD1 or TRBD2 (6 bases each). V was clipped by 7 bases and J by 0 bases, with 15 bases between them. In germline, CDR1 is MNHEY, CDR2 SMNVEV (reference sequence). The CDR3 is 15 amino acids.

Only one count was recorded for this clone. The chain carries TRBV6-6 and TRBJ1-4, with D maybe TRBD1 (6 bases). This CDR3 contains 12 residues. The germline V gene has CDR1 MNHNY and CDR2 SVGAGI (reference sequence). Trimming took off 6 bases at V and 6 bases at J, with 8 bases between the two ends. CDR3 amino acids: CASRQGDEKLFF. In DNA, the CDR3 is TGTGCCAGCAGACAGGGAGATGAAAAACTGTTTTTT.

This clone has more than one count but fewer than ten. This rearrangement joins TRBV4-2 to TRBJ2-2; 10 nucleotides agree with TRBD1. Per germline, CDR1 LGHNA and CDR2 YNFKEQ. With V trimmed by 3 bases and J by 6 bases, 7 bases remained unmatched. This CDR3 has 16 amino acids. This CDR3 reads CASSQALGQGAGELFF. Written as DNA, the CDR3 is TGTGCCAGCAGCCAGGCCCTCGGACAGGGGGCCGGGGAGCTGTTTTTT.

This clone was found once. J is TRBJ1-1 and V is TRBV5-1, with D perhaps TRBD1 (6 bases). The CDR3 spans 15 residues. CDR1 and CDR2 from the germline V gene are SGHRS and YFSETQ. Deletions cut 4 bases from V and 0 bases from J, with 13 bases between. This chain's CDR3 is CASSRAGTLNTEAFF. CDR3 nucleotides: TGCGCCAGCAGCCGCGCCGGGACACTGAACACTGAAGCTTTCTTT.

The V call is TRBV4-2, the J call TRBJ2-5, with D unclear. Trimming stripped 1 base from V and 2 bases from J, with 11 bases between. Germline loops: CDR1 LGHNA, CDR2 YNFKEQ. This CDR3 is built from 15 residues. The CDR3 sequence: CASSQVQNVQETQYF. In DNA form, the CDR3 reads TGTGCCAGCAGCCAAGTCCAAAACGTTCAAGAGACCCAGTACTTC.

The chain combines TRBV30 with TRBJ2-1; 8 nucleotides match TRBD2. Germline loops: CDR1 GTSNPN, CDR2 SVGIG (reference sequence). V was clipped by 4 bases and J by 8 bases; unmatched bases: 10. This CDR3 spans 14 amino acids. In DNA, the CDR3 is TGTGCCTGGAATCGTGGAAGCGGGAGCCATGAGCAGTTCTTC. This codes for CAWNRGSGSHEQFF.

This chain links TRBV6-5 with TRBJ1-6; D is perhaps TRBD1 (5 bases). The CDR3 spans 15 residues. Germline V gene sequence: CDR1 MNHEY, CDR2 SVGAGI. V dropped 6 bases and J dropped 7 bases, with 16 bases sitting between them. Here the CDR3 DNA reads TGTGCCAGCAGCCAGTGGGGCTACGGCAATTCACCCCTCCACTTT. Its protein is CASSQWGYGNSPLHF.

The J gene is TRBJ2-3, the V gene TRBV7-2; a weak D match, TRBD1 (6 bases). Germline V lookup: CDR1 SGHTA, CDR2 FQGNSA. The CDR3 sequence is 15 residues long. The V end was cut by 1 base, the J end by 4 bases, with 12 bases between. This chain's CDR3 is CASSLGGPRADTQYF. Written as DNA, the CDR3 is TGTGCCAGCAGCTTAGGGGGGCCCCGGGCAGATACGCAGTATTTT. The full variable domain, in which reference TRBV7-2 and TRBJ2-3 provide the parts outside the CDR3, is GAGVSQSPSNKVTEKGKDVELRCDPISGHTALYWYRQSLGQGLEFLIYFQGNSAPDKSGLPSDRFSAERTGGSVSTLTIQRTQQEDSAVYLCASSLGGPRADTQYFGPGTRLTVL.

The chain carries TRBV19 and TRBJ1-5, with a weak D call TRBD1 (6 bases). Looked up from germline, CDR1 is LNHDA and CDR2 is SQIVND (reference sequence). V was clipped by 3 bases and J by 0 bases, with 9 bases between them. CDR3 length: 15 amino acids. The DNA for the CDR3 is TGTGCCAGTAGTATCGGACAGATTAGCAATCAGCCCCAGCATTTT. It translates to CASSIGQISNQPQHF.

V and J are TRBV7-2 and TRBJ1-5; a possible D gene is TRBD1 (6 bases). Germline CDR1 reads SGHTA; CDR2 reads FQGNSA. V lost 5 bases, J lost 6 bases, and 17 bases lay in between. The CDR3 sequence is 15 residues long. The CDR3 spells CASSPQGRAPQPQHF. In DNA form, the CDR3 reads TGTGCCAGCAGCCCCCAGGGGAGGGCCCCTCAGCCCCAGCATTTT.

Here the CDR3 reads CAISESIRTGATDTQYF. CDR3 nucleotides: TGTGCCATCAGTGAGTCGATAAGGACAGGGGCAACAGATACGCAGTATTTT. The chain links TRBV10-3 to TRBJ2-3; TRBD1 matches 9 bases. The length of the CDR3 is 17 residues. Trimming at V came to 0 bases and at J to 3 bases, leaving 7 bases not matched to a gene. Germline V lookup: CDR1 ENHRY, CDR2 SYGVKD.

In DNA, the CDR3 is TGCAGCGTTGAAGCCACAGGGGGTAGCGGGGAGCTGTTTTTT. As protein: CSVEATGGSGELFF. The chain recombines TRBV29-1 with TRBJ2-2, with 8 bases lining up with TRBD1. There are 14 residues in the CDR3. V shed 1 base and J 7 bases; nucleotides not matched to a gene: 5. Germline lookup yields CDR1 SQVTM and CDR2 ANQGSEA.

The V and J genes are TRBV5-1 and TRBJ1-6; D gene uncertain. Trimming shortened V by 0 bases and J by 2 bases, and 3 bases separated the two germline ends. The germline gives CDR1 SGHRS, CDR2 YFSETQ. CDR3 length: 14 residues. CDR3 coding DNA: TGCGCCAGCAGCTTGGATACCTATAATTCACCCCTCCACTTT. Its translation: CASSLDTYNSPLHF.

This chain uses TRBV9 with TRBJ2-7, with 10 bases lining up with TRBD2. J lost 4 bases, V lost 1 base, and 5 bases had no gene match. The germline CDR1 and CDR2 sequences are SGDLS and YYNGEE. This CDR3 contains 15 residues. CDR3 sequence reads: CASSVTSGAVYEQYF. CDR3 nucleotide sequence: TGTGCCAGCAGCGTAACTAGCGGGGCCGTGTACGAGCAGTACTTC.

Only one count was recorded for this clone. This chain connects TRBV7-8 to TRBJ2-1; D is perhaps TRBD1 (6 bases). This CDR3 has 14 amino acids. Germline V gives CDR1 SGHVS, CDR2 FQNEAQ. The germline V and J ends were trimmed by 1 base and 4 bases, with 8 bases remaining between them. CDR3 sequence: CASSLGDRYNEQFF. CDR3 nucleotides: TGTGCCAGCAGCTTAGGCGACAGGTACAATGAGCAGTTCTTC.

This chain links TRBV5-6 with TRBJ2-1, with unresolved D. Per germline, CDR1 SGHDT and CDR2 YYEEEE. Trimming left V 6 bases short and J 0 bases short, with 10 bases between. The CDR3 contains 14 residues. The DNA of the CDR3 is TGTGCCAGCACCCCTGGCGGCTCCTACAATGAGCAGTTCTTC. This translates into CASTPGGSYNEQFF.

In its sample, this clone was seen once. CDR3 sequence (DNA): TGTGCCAGCAGCCCGAGAGGGGGGCCCGCCAACCAAGAGACCCAGTACTTC. Protein product: CASSPRGGPANQETQYF. V gene TRBV4-2 combines with J gene TRBJ2-5; D assignment may be TRBD1 or TRBD2 (6 bases each). V was trimmed by 4 bases and J by 0 bases, leaving 18 bases between them. This CDR3 contains 17 residues. Germline CDR1 LGHNA, CDR2 YNFKEQ.

This clone was observed a few times. V gene TRBV29-1 combines with J gene TRBJ2-2; 11 bases agree with TRBD1. V was pared by 7 bases and J by 4 bases, with 8 bases of the junction left unmatched. This CDR3 has 15 amino acids. Germline CDR1 reads SQVTM; CDR2 reads ANQGSEA. The CDR3: CSATFGTGGTGELFF. The DNA for the CDR3 is TGCAGCGCTACCTTCGGGACAGGGGGCACCGGGGAGCTGTTTTTT.

As for this clone: The junction departs from the called germline gene at one end, perhaps through a read error. This chain connects TRBV6-6 to TRBJ1-2; no firm D call. Germline V CDR1 and CDR2: MNHNY, SVGAGI (reference sequence). The CDR3 is 11 residues long. In DNA form, the CDR3 reads TGTGCCAGCAGCCCCGGGAGGGTTTCAGACTTC. This translates into CASSPGRVSDF.

The chain employs TRBV2 and TRBJ1-2; TRBD1 agrees at 7 bases. The CDR3 contains 13 residues. J gave up 2 bases and V 6 bases, and 3 bases lay outside the gene matches. Germline values: CDR1 SNHLY, CDR2 FYNNEI. The CDR3 DNA reads TGTGCCAGCAGCGAGGACAGGAACTATGGCTACACCTTC. It encodes CASSEDRNYGYTF.

This chain links TRBV30 with TRBJ2-7, with D unresolved. CDR3 length: 11 amino acids. Germline V lookup: CDR1 GTSNPN, CDR2 SVGIG (reference sequence). V lost 1 base to trimming and J lost 7 bases, with 8 bases between them. The CDR3: CAWSALGEQYF. The CDR3 DNA sequence: TGTGCCTGGAGTGCCTTGGGGGAGCAGTACTTC.

The sample holds a few counts of this clone. The chain couples TRBV23-1 to TRBJ1-1; the match to TRBD1 covers 9 bases. TRBV23-1 is known as an ORF, though its function is uncertain. The CDR3 runs to 17 residues. The junction had 8 bases not matched to a gene; V was cut back by 2 bases and J by 1 base. CDR3: CASSQESQGAKNTEAFF. The CDR3 DNA reads TGCGCCAGCAGTCAAGAGTCACAGGGGGCTAAGAACACTGAAGCTTTCTTT.

J is TRBJ2-1 and V is TRBV5-4; D unclear. The CDR3 sequence is 11 residues long. Trimming took 0 bases from V and 10 from J, leaving 5 bases between them. Germline CDR1 SGHNT, CDR2 YYREEE (reference sequence). DNA of the CDR3: TGTGCCAGCAGCTTGGATGTCGAGCAGTTCTTC. Amino acid sequence: CASSLDVEQFF.

This clone was seen only once. The V call is TRBV5-1, the J call TRBJ1-1, with 7 bases fitting TRBD1. The V gene's germline CDR1 is SGHRS and CDR2 YFSETQ. The CDR3 runs 17 residues. V dropped 5 bases and J dropped 2; count of bases not matched to a gene: 15. The CDR3 is CASSRGSGQDINTEAFF. The CDR3 DNA reads as TGCGCCAGCAGTCGGGGGTCCGGACAGGACATCAACACTGAAGCTTTCTTT.

The chain carries TRBV10-3 and TRBJ1-4; D uncertain. Deletions cut 2 bases from V and 7 bases from J, with 8 bases between. The CDR3 has 13 residues. CDR1 and CDR2 (germline): ENHRY, SYGVKD. CDR3 residues: CAISEDRVEKLFF. CDR3 coding DNA: TGTGCCATCAGTGAGGATCGAGTTGAAAAACTGTTTTTT.

The V and J genes are TRBV4-2 and TRBJ2-3; 9 nucleotides align to TRBD2. J lost 4 bases, V lost 0 bases, and 11 bases had no gene match. This CDR3 contains 18 residues. Germline CDR1 is LGHNA and CDR2 is YNFKEQ. The CDR3 loop is CASSQDGGGGAEADTQYF. As DNA, the CDR3 is TGTGCCAGCAGCCAAGATGGTGGCGGGGGGGCCGAAGCAGATACGCAGTATTTT.

The chain combines TRBV2 with TRBJ2-7; possible D gene TRBD1, 6 bases. CDR3 length equals 14 residues. The V end lost 3 bases, the J end lost 3 bases, and 12 bases lay between the germline ends. Per the germline V gene, CDR1 is SNHLY and CDR2 is FYNNEI. The CDR3 region is CASSERWDNYEQYF. The CDR3 DNA is TGTGCCAGCAGTGAGCGCTGGGACAACTACGAGCAGTACTTC. The full variable domain, rest sourced from reference TRBV2 and TRBJ2-7, is EPEVTQTPSHQVTQMGQEVILRCVPISNHLYFYWYRQILGQKVEFLVSFYNNEISEKSEIFDDQFSVERPDGSNFTLKIRSTKLEDSAMYFCASSERWDNYEQYFGPGTRLTVT.

The V call is TRBV5-6, the J call TRBJ2-4; tentatively, D is TRBD2 (7 bases). The CDR3 is 14 amino acids. Trimming stripped 4 bases from V and 6 bases from J, with 14 bases between. Germline V gene lookup returns CDR1 SGHDT and CDR2 YYEEEE. CDR3 sequence: CASSARGAGNIQYF. The CDR3 nucleotides read TGTGCCAGCAGCGCCCGGGGGGCTGGAAACATTCAGTACTTC.